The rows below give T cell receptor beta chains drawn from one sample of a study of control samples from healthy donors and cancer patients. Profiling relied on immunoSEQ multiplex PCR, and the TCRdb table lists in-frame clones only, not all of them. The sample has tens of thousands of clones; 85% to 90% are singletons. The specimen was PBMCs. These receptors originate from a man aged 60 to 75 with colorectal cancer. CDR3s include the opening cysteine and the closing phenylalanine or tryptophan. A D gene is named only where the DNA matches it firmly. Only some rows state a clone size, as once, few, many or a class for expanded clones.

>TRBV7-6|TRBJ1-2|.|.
TGTGCCAGCAGCTTAGTCGCAGGGGACAACTATGGCTACACCTTC
CASSLVAGDNYGYTF
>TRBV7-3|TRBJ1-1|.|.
TGTGCCAGCAGCCGGGACACGAACACTGAAGCTTTCTTT
CASSRDTNTEAFF
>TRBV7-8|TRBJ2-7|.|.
TGTGCCAGCAGCTTACACAGTGGGTCCTACGAGCAGTACTTC
CASSLHSGSYEQYF
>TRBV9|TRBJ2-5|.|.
TGTGCCAGCAGCGTCAGCTCGGCTTCCCAAGAGACCCAGTACTTC
CASSVSSASQETQYF
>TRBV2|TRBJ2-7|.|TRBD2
TGTGCCAGCACAAGACTAGCGGGCCCTTCCTACGAGCAGTACTTC
CASTRLAGPSYEQYF
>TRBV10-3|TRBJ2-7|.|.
TGTGCCATCACCTCCGGGGTGAGCGAGCAGTACTTC
CAITSGVSEQYF
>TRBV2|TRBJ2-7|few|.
TGTGCCAGCAGTGGTGGGGGCAGCCATTCCTTCGACTACGAGCAGTACTTC
CASSGGGSHSFDYEQYF
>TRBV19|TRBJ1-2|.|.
TGTGCCTCCTCGGGGCCGAGTAACTATGGCTACACCTTC
CASSGPSNYGYTF
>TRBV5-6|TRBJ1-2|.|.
TGTGCCAGCAGCTTGGATGGCAGGAGTAACTATGGCTACACCTTC
CASSLDGRSNYGYTF
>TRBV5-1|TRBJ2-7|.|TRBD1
TGCGCCAGCCTCCACACAGGGGAAGGGGACGAGCAGTACTTC
CASLHTGEGDEQYF
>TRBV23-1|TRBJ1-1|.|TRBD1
TGCGCCAGCAGTCAAAGGGGGCTTAGCACTGAAGCTTTCTTT
CASSQRGLSTEAFF
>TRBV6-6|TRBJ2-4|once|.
TGTGCCAGCAGTCCCTTCACCGCAGGAATAGCCAAAAACATTCAGTACTTC
CASSPFTAGIAKNIQYF
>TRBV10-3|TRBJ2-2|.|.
TGTGCCATCAGTGAAGCGACTACTCAGGGGACCGGGGAGCTGTTTTTT
CAISEATTQGTGELFF
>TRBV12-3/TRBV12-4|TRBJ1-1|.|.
TGTGCCAGCACCTTACTGGCGGATACTGAAGCTTTCTTT
CASTLLADTEAFF
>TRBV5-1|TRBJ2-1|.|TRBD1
TGCGCCAGCAGCACGGGACAGGGATACAATGAGCAGTTCTTC
CASSTGQGYNEQFF
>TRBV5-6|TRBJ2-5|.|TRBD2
TGTGCCAGCAGCTTGGTCGGTGCGGGGGTCGAGACCCAGTACTTC
CASSLVGAGVETQYF
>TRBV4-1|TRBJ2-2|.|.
TGCGCCAGCAGCCAAGCCGATAGCGGAACCGGGGAGCTGTTTTTT
CASSQADSGTGELFF
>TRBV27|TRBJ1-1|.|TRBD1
TGTGCCAGCAGAGTGACAGGGGCGAACACTGAAGCTTTCTTT
CASRVTGANTEAFF
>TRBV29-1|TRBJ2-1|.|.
TGCAGCGTTGAAGATTCCAGGGCCCCCAATGAGCAGTTCTTC
CSVEDSRAPNEQFF
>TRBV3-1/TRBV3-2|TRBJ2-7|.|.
TGTGCCAGCAGCCCGTTTTTCGGGACGCCGACCTACGAGCAGTACTTC
CASSPFFGTPTYEQYF
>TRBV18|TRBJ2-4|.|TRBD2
TGTGCCAGCTCAGACGGGTGGATTAGCGGGGGGAAGGACATTCAGTACTTC
CASSDGWISGGKDIQYF
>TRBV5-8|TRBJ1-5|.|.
TGTGCCAGCAGCTCTTGGGGACGGCCCCAGCATTTT
CASSSWGRPQHF
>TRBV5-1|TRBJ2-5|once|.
TGCGCCAGCAGCTTGGCGGTCCAAGAGACCCAGTACTTC
CASSLAVQETQYF
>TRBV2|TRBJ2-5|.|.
TGTGCCAGCAGTTGGGATTTCGGAGAGACCCAGTACTTC
CASSWDFGETQYF
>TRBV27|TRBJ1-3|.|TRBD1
TGTGCCAGCAGTTTATCCCGGACAGGGGCTGGAAACACCATATATTTT
CASSLSRTGAGNTIYF
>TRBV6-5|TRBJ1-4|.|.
TGTGCCAGCCTTCCAGGGCCAACTAATGAAAAACTGTTTTTT
CASLPGPTNEKLFF
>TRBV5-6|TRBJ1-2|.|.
TGTGCCAGCAGCACTGACAGAGGCCGTAACTATGGCTACACCTTC
CASSTDRGRNYGYTF
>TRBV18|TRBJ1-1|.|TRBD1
TGTGCCAGCTCACGCCAGGGGGCTGAAGCTTTCTTT
CASSRQGAEAFF
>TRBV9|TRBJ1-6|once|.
TGTGCCAGCCCGGAGGAATCACCCCTCCACTTT
CASPEESPLHF
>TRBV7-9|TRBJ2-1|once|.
TGTGCCAGCAGCCGCGGGTACAATGAGCAGTTCTTC
CASSRGYNEQFF
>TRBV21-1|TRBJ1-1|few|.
TGTGCCAGCAGCACGACGGGACAGAAAGCCACTGAAGCTTTCTTT
CASSTTGQKATEAFF
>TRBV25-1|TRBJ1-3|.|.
TGTGCCAGCCCGACGGCAGCCGGAAACACCATATATTTT
CASPTAAGNTIYF
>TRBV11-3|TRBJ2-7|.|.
TGTGCCAGCAGCTTAGGCATGGGAATGGCCGAGCAGTACTTC
CASSLGMGMAEQYF
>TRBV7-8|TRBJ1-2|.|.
TGTGCCAGCAGCGTCAACAGTTATGGCTACACCTTC
CASSVNSYGYTF
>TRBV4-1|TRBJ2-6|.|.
TGCGCCAGCAGCCAAGAGTGGTTGAGCTCTGGGGCCAACGTCCTGACTTTC
CASSQEWLSSGANVLTF
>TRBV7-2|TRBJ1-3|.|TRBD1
TGTGCCAGCAGAACGGATAGCACAGGGGGCCTTAGCTCTGGAAACACCATATATTTT
CASRTDSTGGLSSGNTIYF
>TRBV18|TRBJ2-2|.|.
TGTGCCAGCTCACCCCGGACGGTGAACACCGGGGAGCTGTTTTTT
CASSPRTVNTGELFF
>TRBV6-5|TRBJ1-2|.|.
TGTGCCAGCAGTCTCTCGGTCTTAACTTTGGGAGGCTACACCTTC
CASSLSVLTLGGYTF
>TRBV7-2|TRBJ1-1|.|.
TGTGCCAGCAGCTTACGGGCAGGGCGGGGAAACACTGAAGCTTTCTTT
CASSLRAGRGNTEAFF
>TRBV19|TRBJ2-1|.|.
TGTGCCAGTAGTGCCGACTATGAGCAGTTCTTC
CASSADYEQFF
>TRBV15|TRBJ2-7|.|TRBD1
TGTGCCACCAGCCGGGGACAGGGATCCTACGAGCAGTACTTC
CATSRGQGSYEQYF
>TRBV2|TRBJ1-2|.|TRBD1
TGTGCCAGCAGTGGAATGACAGGGGTCCATGGCTACACCTTC
CASSGMTGVHGYTF
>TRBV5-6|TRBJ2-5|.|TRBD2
TGTGCCAGCAGCTCGGTCGGACTAGCACAAGAGACCCAGTACTTC
CASSSVGLAQETQYF
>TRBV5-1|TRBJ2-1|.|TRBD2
TGCGCCAGCAGCTTGGGGGTAGCGGGGCGCTTTTACAATGAGCAGTTCTTC
CASSLGVAGRFYNEQFF
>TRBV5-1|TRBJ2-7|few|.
TGCGCCAGCAGCTTGGCGTTGATCTACGAGCAGTACTTC
CASSLALIYEQYF
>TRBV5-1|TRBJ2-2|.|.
TGCGCCAGCAGGGAACTGAACACCGGGGAGCTGTTTTTT
CASRELNTGELFF
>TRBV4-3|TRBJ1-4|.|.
TGCGCCAGCAGCCAAGATCGGACGGTTTATGCAACTAATGAAAAACTGTTTTTT
CASSQDRTVYATNEKLFF
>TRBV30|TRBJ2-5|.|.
TGTGCCTGGAGTGTTCCGGCGACCGATCAAGAGACCCAGTACTTC
CAWSVPATDQETQYF
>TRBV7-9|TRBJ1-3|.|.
TGTGCCAGCAGCCCCGCTGGGAGCTCTGGAAACACCATATATTTT
CASSPAGSSGNTIYF
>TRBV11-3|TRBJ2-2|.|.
TGTGCCAGCAGCTTAGGGCAGGGAAGGAGCACCGGGGAGCTGTTTTTT
CASSLGQGRSTGELFF
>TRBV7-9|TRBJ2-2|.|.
TGTGCCAGCAGCTTTCGGGTGGGGAACACCGGGGAGCTGTTTTTT
CASSFRVGNTGELFF
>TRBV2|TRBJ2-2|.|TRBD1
TGTGCCAGCAGTGGGGGGACAGGCAGAACGAACACCGGGGAGCTGTTTTTT
CASSGGTGRTNTGELFF
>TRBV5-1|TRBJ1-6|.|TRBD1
TGCGCCAGCAGCTCCGGGACAGATAATTCACCCCTCCACTTT
CASSSGTDNSPLHF
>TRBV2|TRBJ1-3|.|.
TGTGCCAGCAGACTTACCGGAAACACCATATATTTT
CASRLTGNTIYF
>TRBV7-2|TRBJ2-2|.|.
TGTGCCAGCAGGGTCCCTGGGGGAACGTCCGGGGAGCTGTTTTTT
CASRVPGGTSGELFF
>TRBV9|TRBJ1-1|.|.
TGTGCCAGCAGCCCTCGCGCTTCAAGGGCACAGACTGAAGCTTTCTTT
CASSPRASRAQTEAFF
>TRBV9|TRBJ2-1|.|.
TGTGCCAGCAGCTCCGGGCCCCCGCGGGATGAGCAGTTCTTC
CASSSGPPRDEQFF